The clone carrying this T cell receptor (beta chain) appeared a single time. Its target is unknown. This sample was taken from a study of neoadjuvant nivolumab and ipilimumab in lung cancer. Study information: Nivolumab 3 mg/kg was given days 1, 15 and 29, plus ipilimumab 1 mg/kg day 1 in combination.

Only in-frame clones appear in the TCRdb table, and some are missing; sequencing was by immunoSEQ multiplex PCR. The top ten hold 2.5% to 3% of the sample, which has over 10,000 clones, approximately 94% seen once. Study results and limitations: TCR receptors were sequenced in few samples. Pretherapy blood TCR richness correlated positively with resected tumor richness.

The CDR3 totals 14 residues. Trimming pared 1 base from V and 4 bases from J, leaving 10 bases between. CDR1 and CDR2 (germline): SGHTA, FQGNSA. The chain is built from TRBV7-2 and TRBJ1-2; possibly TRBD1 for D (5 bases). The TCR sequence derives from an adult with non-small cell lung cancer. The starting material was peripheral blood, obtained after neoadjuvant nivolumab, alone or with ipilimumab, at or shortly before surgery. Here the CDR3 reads CASSLVQGGYGYTF. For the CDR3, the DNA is TGTGCCAGCAGCTTAGTTCAGGGCGGCTATGGCTACACCTTC.